Following are 2 T cell receptor beta chains from one sample sequenced in a study of cytomegalovirus exposure and HLA in healthy donors. The PCR was carried out with 60 Vbeta primers and 13 Jbeta primers. Generated by immunoSEQ multiplex PCR, the TCRdb table keeps only in-frame clones and is missing some. Here the sample spans over 80,000 clones, 78% being singletons. The source material was PBMCs. The receptor set was obtained from a woman aged 40 to 49 in good health and CMV-seronegative.

The chain combines TRBV6-6 with TRBJ2-5; D is unclear. CDR1 is MNHNY and CDR2 is SVGAGI in the germline V gene (reference sequence). CDR3 size: 14 residues. Deletions cut 2 bases from V and 0 bases from J, with 7 bases between. In DNA, the CDR3 is TGTGCCAGCAGTTACGGTCAGAACCAAGAGACCCAGTACTTC. It is translated as CASSYGQNQETQYF.

This chain links TRBV28 with TRBJ1-4, with D perhaps TRBD1 (6 bases). The CDR3 is 22 amino acids. The V and J ends lost 5 bases and 8 bases respectively, with 39 bases between them. From germline, CDR1 is MDHEN and CDR2 SYDVKM. Written as DNA, the CDR3 is TGTGCCAGCAGTCGGCTATATGTCGCTCGCATTCTAGGAGACAGGAGCGAAGAAAAACTGTTTTTT. This gives the protein CASSRLYVARILGDRSEEKLFF.